The 25 T cell receptor beta chains given below trace back to one sample, sequenced in a study of T cells in women clearing cervical HPV infection. Libraries were prepared by immunoSEQ multiplex PCR; TCRdb keeps only in-frame clonotypes and omits some of them. The sample has approximately 15,000 clones. The specimen sequenced was blood buffy coat. The receptors originated from a woman aged 18 to 75 with a cervical HPV16 infection that either progressed to CIN3+ or cleared (not recorded which).

To note about this clone: The read stops 3 residues short of the end of the CDR3; the missing end is completed from the germline J gene. The rearrangement links TRBV3-1 (or the pseudogene TRBV3-2) to TRBJ2-2, with 8 bases fitting TRBD2. This CDR3 has 19 amino acids. Germline assignment: CDR1 LGHDT and CDR2 YNNKEL (reference sequence). Trimming removed 1 base from V and 0 bases from J; junction bases left unmatched: 10. CDR3 DNA, as far as it was read: TGTGCCAGCAGCCAAGTTGGGGTAGGGCGGGGGGCGAACACCGGGGAG. It specifies CASSQVGVGRGANTGE. The full CDR3 protein reads CASSQVGVGRGANTGELFF.

A remark on this clone: The read terminates 3 residues before the CDR3 end, so the remaining end is supplied by the germline J gene. The chain is built from TRBV28 and TRBJ2-2; D remains unclear. CDR1 is MDHEN and CDR2 is SYDVKM in the germline V gene. V lost 2 bases and J lost 3, with 4 bases in between. This CDR3 has 13 amino acids. The CDR3 DNA, read in part, is TGTGCCAGCAGTTTACCCTACACCGGGGAG. As protein: CASSLPYTGE. Given in full, the CDR3 is CASSLPYTGELFF.

Concerning this clone itself: The read falls 3 residues short of the CDR3 end, and the missing part is taken from the germline J gene. The chain has TRBV18 and TRBJ1-2; 7 bases agree with TRBD1. Germline CDR1 and CDR2: KGHSH and LQKENI. Unmatched junction bases numbered 14, after V lost 3 bases and J lost 7 bases. The CDR3 is 16 residues long. The CDR3 protein is CASSPGDGPAGGGYTF. The CDR3 bases that were read are TGTGCCAGCTCACCGGGCGATGGGCCAGCAGGGGGTGGC. Variable domain in full (rest from reference TRBV18 and TRBJ1-2): NAGVMQNPRHLVRRRGQEARLRCSPMKGHSHVYWYRQLPEEGLKFMVYLQKENIIDESGMPKERFSAEFPKEGPSILRIQQVVRGDSAAYFCASSPGDGPAGGGYTFGSGTRLTVV.

Worth noting for this clone: The read is 3 residues too short to cover the CDR3 end, so that end is filled in from the germline J gene. The chain employs TRBV6-1 and TRBJ1-1; TRBD1 matches 9 bases. Germline-derived CDR1 and CDR2 are MNHNS and SASEGT. This CDR3 spans 15 amino acids. V lost 1 base to trimming and J lost 7 bases; unmatched junction nucleotides: 7. The CDR3 bases that were read are TGTGCCAGCAGTGAAGGGACAGGGGAGGTTGTTGAA. Translating gives CASSEGTGEVVE. The entire CDR3 sequence reads CASSEGTGEVVEAFF.

Details on this clone: The read is 3 residues too short to cover the CDR3 end, so that end is filled in from the germline J gene. The V call is TRBV5-1, the J call TRBJ1-6, with a tentative D call TRBD1 (5 bases). V was shortened by 5 bases and J by 10 bases, with 22 bases between the two germline ends. This CDR3 comprises 16 residues. Germline loops: CDR1 SGHRS, CDR2 YFSETQ. The CDR3 loop is CASRLTVLVTSSPLHF. The part of the CDR3 DNA that was read is TGCGCCAGCAGATTGACAGTTTTGGTCACTTCCTCACCC.

On this clone itself: The read is 3 residues too short to cover the CDR3 end, so that end is filled in from the germline J gene. The chain combines TRBV5-6 with TRBJ2-1; D gene uncertain. V shed 4 bases and J shed 6 bases, with 8 bases lying between them. This CDR3 has 12 residues. Germline CDR1 and CDR2: SGHDT and YYEEEE. This CDR3 is CASSTYSNEQFF. The CDR3 bases that were read are TGTGCCAGCAGCACGTACTCCAATGAG.

Notes on this clone: The read ends 3 residues before the CDR3 terminus; that terminus is restored from the germline J gene. The V and J genes are TRBV30 and TRBJ2-5, with D maybe TRBD2 (5 bases). Trimming took 0 bases from V and 7 from J, leaving 6 bases between them. Germline CDR1 is GTSNPN and CDR2 is SVGIG (reference sequence). The CDR3 sequence is 11 residues long. CDR3 in amino acids: CAWSVRGTQYF. The DNA read from the CDR3 is TGTGCCTGGAGTGTCCGGGGGACC.

On this clone itself: The read halts 3 residues ahead of the CDR3 end, with the missing end drawn from the germline J gene. This sequence joins TRBV29-1 and TRBJ2-1; D is ambiguous. There are 13 residues in the CDR3. V lost 4 bases to trimming and J lost 4 bases, with 11 bases between them. The V gene's germline CDR1 is SQVTM and CDR2 ANQGSEA. The CDR3 here is CSVAVRKYNEQFF. The CDR3 bases that were read are TGCAGCGTTGCAGTCAGAAAATACAATGAG.

Concerning this clone itself: Sequencing ends 3 residues short of the CDR3 end; the germline J gene provides the rest. The chain couples TRBV7-9 to TRBJ1-2; the D is unclear. CDR1 SEHNR and CDR2 FQNEAQ come from the germline V gene (reference sequence). The CDR3 sequence is 12 residues long. The covered CDR3 bases are TGTGCCAGCAGCCCCAGCTTGGGCGAC. It encodes CASSPSLGD. The entire CDR3 sequence reads CASSPSLGDYTF. The entire variable domain, with the rest obtained from reference TRBV7-9 and TRBJ1-2, is as follows: DTGVSQNPRHKITKRGQNVTFRCDPISEHNRLYWYRQTLGQGPEFLTYFQNEAQLEKSRLLSDRFSAERPKGSFSTLEIQRTEQGDSAMYLCASSPSLGDYTFGSGTRLTVV.

Details on this clone: Sequencing ends 3 residues short of the CDR3 end; the germline J gene provides the rest. J is TRBJ2-4 and V is TRBV7-8; tentatively, D is TRBD1 or TRBD2 (7 bases each). The CDR3 totals 13 residues. Germline assignment: CDR1 SGHVS and CDR2 FQNEAQ. Trimming left V 5 bases short and J 9 bases short, with 14 bases between. The CDR3 here is CASSVDREGIQYF. Incomplete CDR3 DNA: TGTGCCAGCAGCGTTGACAGGGAGGGCATT.

This CDR3 reads CASSDRFGELFF. CDR3 DNA (partial): TGTGCCAGCAGCGACAGGTTCGGGGAG. This chain links TRBV12-3 or TRBV12-4 with TRBJ2-2; D is perhaps TRBD1 (6 bases). Read sequence stops 3 residues before the CDR3 end, and the germline J gene provides the missing end. The V end was cut by 6 bases, the J end by 7 bases, with 9 bases between. This CDR3 has 12 residues.

To note about this clone: The read terminates 3 residues ahead of where the CDR3 ends, so the germline J gene completes it. The chain carries TRBV3-1 (or the pseudogene TRBV3-2) and TRBJ1-4; D is uncertain. The V gene's germline CDR1 is LGHDT and CDR2 YNNKEL (reference sequence). CDR3 size: 14 residues. Trimming left V 0 bases short and J 10 bases short, with 12 bases between. The sequenced CDR3 bases are TGTGCCAGCAGCCAAGATAGGGTGTACGGAAAA. This translates into CASSQDRVYGK. The whole CDR3 region reads CASSQDRVYGKLFF.

Comments on this clone: From the germline J gene comes the end of the CDR3, since the read stops 3 residues before it. The chain links TRBV29-1 to TRBJ1-1, with D possibly TRBD1 on 5 matching bases. Germline CDR1 reads SQVTM; CDR2 reads ANQGSEA. The CDR3 spans 12 residues. Trimming cost V 7 bases and J 1 base, with 10 bases left between them. The CDR3 loop reads CSGGHRNTEAFF. The part of the CDR3 DNA that was read is TGCAGCGGCGGACACCGGAACACTGAA.

A note on this clone: The read ends 3 residues early relative to the CDR3; the germline J gene fills the gap. The V gene is TRBV20-1, the J gene TRBJ2-1; D is unresolved. There are 14 residues in the CDR3. The germline CDR1 and CDR2 sequences are DFQATT and SNEGSKA (reference sequence). Deletions cut 5 bases from V and 5 bases from J, with 16 bases between. CDR3 loop: CSAPPLAPDNEQFF. The sequenced CDR3 bases are TGCAGTGCTCCTCCCTTAGCACCGGACAATGAG.

Points on this clone: The read comes to an end 3 residues before the CDR3 does, leaving the germline J gene to fill in the end. V gene TRBV19 combines with J gene TRBJ1-6; 8 nucleotides agree with TRBD1. The junction had 13 bases not matched to a gene; V was cut back by 9 bases and J by 6 bases. CDR1 and CDR2 (germline): LNHDA, SQIVND (reference sequence). This CDR3 contains 16 residues. The CDR3 sequence is CASRMVGQAINSPLHF. Incomplete CDR3 DNA: TGTGCCAGCCGAATGGTGGGACAGGCAATTAATTCACCC.

Turning to this clone: The read finishes 3 residues shy of the CDR3 end, and the germline J gene is used to complete it. This chain joins TRBV19 and TRBJ1-1; D may be TRBD1 (5 bases). The CDR3 runs 13 residues. Looked up from germline, CDR1 is LNHDA and CDR2 is SQIVND (reference sequence). CDR3 DNA (partial): TGTGCCAGTAGTCTGTGGGGCCAAGAGACA. It specifies CASSLWGQET. The whole CDR3 protein reads CASSLWGQETAFF.

About this clone itself: The observed sequence ends 3 residues before the CDR3 terminus, with the missing tail filled in from the germline J gene. This sequence joins TRBV7-9 and TRBJ2-5, with TRBD2 matching 10 bases. Trimming cost V 5 bases and J 4 bases; bases outside gene matches: 4. CDR3 length: 14 amino acids. Germline CDR1 and CDR2: SEHNR and FQNEAQ (reference sequence). The CDR3 region is CASSPRTSGETQYF. The CDR3 DNA, read in part, is TGTGCCAGCAGCCCCCGGACTAGCGGAGAGACC.

Regarding this clone: Read coverage stops 3 residues before the CDR3 terminus; the germline J gene supplies the remainder. The V and J genes are TRBV5-1 and TRBJ1-3, with 9 bases aligning to TRBD1. This CDR3 region has 14 residues. V lost 7 bases to trimming and J lost 5 bases; unmatched junction nucleotides: 7. Germline CDR1 SGHRS, CDR2 YFSETQ. CDR3 region: CASGTGISRNTIYF. The covered CDR3 bases are TGCGCCAGCGGGACAGGGATCTCCCGAAACACC.

Details on this clone: The observed sequence ends 3 residues before the CDR3 terminus, with the missing tail filled in from the germline J gene. The J gene is TRBJ2-7, the V gene TRBV28, with no clear D. V lost 4 bases, J lost 1 base, and 11 bases lay in between. The CDR3 totals 14 residues. Per germline, CDR1 MDHEN and CDR2 SYDVKM. The CDR3 spells CASSSFGGSYEQYF. The DNA read from the CDR3 is TGTGCCAGCAGTTCTTTTGGCGGATCCTACGAG.

Comment on this clone: The read ends 3 residues before the CDR3 terminus; that terminus is restored from the germline J gene. V and J are TRBV20-1 and TRBJ2-7; weak D call: TRBD1 (6 bases). The germline V and J ends were trimmed by 6 bases and 5 bases, with 20 bases remaining between them. This CDR3 spans 14 amino acids. Germline lookup yields CDR1 DFQATT and CDR2 SNEGSKA (reference sequence). CDR3 protein: CSALRGGVAHEQYF. The part of the CDR3 DNA that was read is TGCAGTGCCCTGAGAGGGGGAGTTGCCCACGAG.

As for this clone: The CDR3 end lies 3 residues beyond the end of the read and is filled in from the germline J gene. The chain couples TRBV19 to TRBJ2-1; 13 bases are shared with TRBD2. CDR1 is LNHDA and CDR2 is SQIVND in the germline V gene (reference sequence). V dropped 5 bases and J dropped 8; count of bases not matched to a gene: 6. The CDR3 has 15 amino acids. CDR3 residues: CASSAGTSGADEQFF. The sequenced CDR3 bases are TGTGCCAGTAGTGCTGGGACTAGCGGGGCGGATGAG.

Details on this clone: The CDR3 goes on 3 residues after the read ends, and that part is filled in from the germline J gene. The chain joins TRBV2 to TRBJ2-2; 8 bases map to TRBD1. This CDR3 has 15 amino acids. Per germline, CDR1 SNHLY and CDR2 FYNNEI. Unmatched junction bases numbered 5, after V lost 4 bases and J lost 4 bases. The sequenced part of the CDR3 DNA is TGTGCCAGCAGTGTGGAAACAGGGGGCACCGGGGAG. Translated: CASSVETGGTGE. The whole CDR3 reads CASSVETGGTGELFF. The full variable domain, completed using reference TRBV2 and TRBJ2-2, is EPEVTQTPSHQVTQMGQEVILRCVPISNHLYFYWYRQILGQKVEFLVSFYNNEISEKSEIFDDQFSVERPDGSNFTLKIRSTKLEDSAMYFCASSVETGGTGELFFGEGSRLTVL.

Remarks on this clone: Compared with germline, one end of the junction differs, possibly owing to a read error. Coverage ceases 3 residues before the CDR3 finishes, and the germline J gene fills in the end. At the DNA level, this CDR3 is encoded by other sequences in the same sample as well. The chain is built from TRBV30 and TRBJ1-3; TRBD1 aligns across 7 bases. Germline V gene data show CDR1 as GTSNPN and CDR2 as SVGIG (reference sequence). There are 12 residues in the CDR3. The CDR3 loop reads CAGTDSGNTIYF. The CDR3 DNA, read in part, is TGTGCCGGGACAGACTCTGGAAACACA.

A note on this clone: The read finishes 3 residues shy of the CDR3 end, and the germline J gene is used to complete it. This chain links TRBV18 with TRBJ1-1; tentatively, D is TRBD1 (6 bases). V lost 6 bases to trimming and J lost 1 base, with 12 bases between them. The germline CDR1 and CDR2 sequences are KGHSH and LQKENI. The CDR3 is 14 residues long. Incomplete CDR3 DNA: TGTGCCAGCTCGCCGACAGGTTCGAACACTGAA. Residues: CASSPTGSNTE. The entire CDR3 reads CASSPTGSNTEAFF. Supplemented by reference TRBV18 and TRBJ1-1, the full variable domain reads NAGVMQNPRHLVRRRGQEARLRCSPMKGHSHVYWYRQLPEEGLKFMVYLQKENIIDESGMPKERFSAEFPKEGPSILRIQQVVRGDSAAYFCASSPTGSNTEAFFGQGTRLTVV.

In regard to this clone: The read is 3 residues too short to cover the CDR3 end, so that end is filled in from the germline J gene. This chain connects TRBV5-1 to TRBJ2-2, with TRBD1 matching 10 bases. This CDR3 region has 16 residues. The germline V gene has CDR1 SGHRS and CDR2 YFSETQ. The CDR3 bases that were read are TGCGCCAGCAGCTTAGCTCCGGGACAGGGGAATTCACCG. It specifies CASSLAPGQGNSP. The full CDR3 sequence reads CASSLAPGQGNSPLFF.